Presented here are 4 T cell receptor beta chains from one specimen sequenced in a study of T-cell reconstitution after alpha-beta-depleted transplantation in children. The authors prepared the TCRbeta library with unique molecular identifiers. Each CDR3 protein gets one entry after TCRdb re-called the PCR reads with MiXCR. The sample shows roughly 300,000 distinct CDR3 sequences, 10% of them seen only once. The sample in question was PBMCs from the stem cell graft donor, obtained from the stem cell graft. These receptors came from a human donor who donated a stem cell graft to a child with acute lymphoblastic leukemia.

This rearrangement joins TRBV7-9 to TRBJ2-7; D call uncertain. From germline, CDR1 is SEHNR and CDR2 FQNEAQ (reference sequence). The germline V and J ends were trimmed by 1 base and 7 bases, with 14 bases remaining between them. The length of the CDR3 is 14 residues. The CDR3: CASSLGYPLDEQYF. In DNA form, the CDR3 reads TGTGCCAGCAGCTTAGGTTACCCCCTTGATGAGCAGTACTTC.

This clonotype has ten or more counts. This chain connects TRBV28 to TRBJ1-4; weak D call: TRBD1 (5 bases). Germline values: CDR1 MDHEN, CDR2 SYDVKM. This CDR3 is 14 amino acids long. V lost 5 bases to trimming and J lost 2 bases, with 9 bases between them. The CDR3 loop reads CASSVEGTNEKLFF. Written as DNA, the CDR3 is TGTGCCAGCAGTGTGGAGGGGACTAATGAAAAACTGTTTTTT.

This clonotype was counted ten times or more. The chain uses TRBV2 and TRBJ2-2; D unclear. The CDR3 covers 11 residues. Germline CDR1 is SNHLY and CDR2 is FYNNEI. V shed 8 bases and J shed 7 bases, with 8 bases lying between them. CDR3 region: CASRDGGELFF. CDR3 DNA sequence: TGTGCCAGCCGAGATGGCGGGGAGCTGTTTTTT. The full variable domain, completed using reference TRBV2 and TRBJ2-2, is EPEVTQTPSHQVTQMGQEVILRCVPISNHLYFYWYRQILGQKVEFLVSFYNNEISEKSEIFDDQFSVERPDGSNFTLKIRSTKLEDSAMYFCASRDGGELFFGEGSRLTVL.

The chain couples TRBV7-8 to TRBJ2-2; D is uncertain. There are 14 residues in the CDR3. CDR1 SGHVS and CDR2 FQNEAQ come from the germline V gene. V dropped 3 bases and J dropped 6 bases, with 11 bases sitting between them. The CDR3 reads CASSFSSAPGELFF. The CDR3 nucleotides are TGTGCCAGCAGCTTTAGTTCGGCGCCCGGGGAGCTGTTTTTT.